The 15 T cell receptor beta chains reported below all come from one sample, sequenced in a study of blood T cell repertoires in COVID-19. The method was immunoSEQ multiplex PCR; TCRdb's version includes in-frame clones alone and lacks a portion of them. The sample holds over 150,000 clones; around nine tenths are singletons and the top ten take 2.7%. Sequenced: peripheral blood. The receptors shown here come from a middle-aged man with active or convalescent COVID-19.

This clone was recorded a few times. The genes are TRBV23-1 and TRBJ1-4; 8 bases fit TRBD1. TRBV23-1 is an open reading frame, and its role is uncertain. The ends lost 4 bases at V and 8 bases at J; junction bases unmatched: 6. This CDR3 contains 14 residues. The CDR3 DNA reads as TGCGCCAGCAGTCTGCAGGGGGCATGGGAAAAACTGTTTTTT. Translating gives CASSLQGAWEKLFF.

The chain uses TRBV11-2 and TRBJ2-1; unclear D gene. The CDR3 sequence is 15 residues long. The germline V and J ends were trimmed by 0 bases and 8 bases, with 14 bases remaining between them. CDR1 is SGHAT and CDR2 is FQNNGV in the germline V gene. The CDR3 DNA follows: TGTGCCAGCAGCTTAGATTTTACGCTAGTCCATGAGCAGTTCTTC. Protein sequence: CASSLDFTLVHEQFF.

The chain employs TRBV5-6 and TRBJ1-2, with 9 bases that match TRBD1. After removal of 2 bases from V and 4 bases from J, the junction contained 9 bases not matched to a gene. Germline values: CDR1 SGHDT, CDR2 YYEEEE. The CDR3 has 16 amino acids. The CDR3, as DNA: TGTGCCAGCAGCTTAAACAGGGGGCTGAGGTCCTATGGCTACACCTTC. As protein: CASSLNRGLRSYGYTF. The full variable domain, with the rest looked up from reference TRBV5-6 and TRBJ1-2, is DAGVTQSPTHLIKTRGQQVTLRCSPKSGHDTVSWYQQALGQGPQFIFQYYEEEERQRGNFPDRFSGHQFPNYSSELNVNALLLGDSALYLCASSLNRGLRSYGYTFGSGTRLTVV.

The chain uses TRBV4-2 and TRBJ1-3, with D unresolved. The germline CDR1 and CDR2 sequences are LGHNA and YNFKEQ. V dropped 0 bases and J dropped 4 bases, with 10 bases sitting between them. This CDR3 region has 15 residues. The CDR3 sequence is CASSQEWESGNTIYF. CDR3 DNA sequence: TGTGCCAGCAGCCAAGAGTGGGAGTCCGGAAACACCATATATTTT.

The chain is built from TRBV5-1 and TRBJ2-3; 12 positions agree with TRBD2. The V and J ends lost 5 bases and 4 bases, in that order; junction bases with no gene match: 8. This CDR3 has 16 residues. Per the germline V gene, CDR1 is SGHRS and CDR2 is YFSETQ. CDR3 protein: CASSPLAGGPPDTQYF. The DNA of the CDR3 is TGCGCCAGCAGTCCTCTAGCGGGGGGGCCCCCAGATACGCAGTATTTT. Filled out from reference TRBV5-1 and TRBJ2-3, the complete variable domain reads KAGVTQTPRYLIKTRGQQVTLSCSPISGHRSVSWYQQTPGQGLQFLFEYFSETQRNKGNFPGRFSGRQFSNSRSEMNVSTLELGDSALYLCASSPLAGGPPDTQYFGPGTRLTVL.

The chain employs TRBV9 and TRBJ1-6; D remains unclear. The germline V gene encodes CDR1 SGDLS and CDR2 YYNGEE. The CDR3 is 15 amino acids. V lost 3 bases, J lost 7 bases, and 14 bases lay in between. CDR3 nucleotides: TGTGCCAGCAGCGGAAATTCGGGGATCAATTCACCCCTCCACTTT. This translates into CASSGNSGINSPLHF.

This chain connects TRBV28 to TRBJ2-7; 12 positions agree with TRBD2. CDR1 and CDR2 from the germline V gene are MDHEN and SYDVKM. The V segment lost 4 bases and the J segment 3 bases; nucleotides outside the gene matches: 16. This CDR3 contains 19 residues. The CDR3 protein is CASSSPPRLAGVTLYEQYF. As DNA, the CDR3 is TGTGCCAGCAGTTCCCCCCCCCGACTAGCGGGGGTCACCCTCTACGAGCAGTACTTC.

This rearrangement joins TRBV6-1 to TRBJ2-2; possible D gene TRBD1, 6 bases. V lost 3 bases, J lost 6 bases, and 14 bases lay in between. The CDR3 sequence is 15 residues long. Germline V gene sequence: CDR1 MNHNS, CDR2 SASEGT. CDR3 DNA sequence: TGTGCCAGCAGTGAGTGGACAGTTAGTGCCGGGGAGCTGTTTTTT. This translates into CASSEWTVSAGELFF.

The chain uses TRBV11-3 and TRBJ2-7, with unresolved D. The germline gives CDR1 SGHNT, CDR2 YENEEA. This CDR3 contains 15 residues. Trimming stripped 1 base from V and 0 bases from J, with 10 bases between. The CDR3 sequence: CASSLGASASYEQYF. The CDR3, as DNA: TGTGCCAGCAGCTTAGGGGCTTCGGCCTCCTACGAGCAGTACTTC.

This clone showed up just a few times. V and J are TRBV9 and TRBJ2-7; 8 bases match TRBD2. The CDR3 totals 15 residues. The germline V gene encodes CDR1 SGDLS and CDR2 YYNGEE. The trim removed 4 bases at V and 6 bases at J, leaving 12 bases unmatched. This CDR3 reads CASSRKPGLDAEQYF. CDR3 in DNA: TGTGCCAGCAGCCGAAAACCGGGACTAGATGCCGAGCAGTACTTC.

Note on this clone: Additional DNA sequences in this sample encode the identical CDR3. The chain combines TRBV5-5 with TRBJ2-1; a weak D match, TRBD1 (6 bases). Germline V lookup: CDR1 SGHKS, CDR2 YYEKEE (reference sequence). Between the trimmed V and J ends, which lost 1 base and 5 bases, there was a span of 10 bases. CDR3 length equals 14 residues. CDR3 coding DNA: TGTGCCAGCAGCTTGTGGGGGCTTGACAATGAGCAGTTCTTC. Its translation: CASSLWGLDNEQFF.

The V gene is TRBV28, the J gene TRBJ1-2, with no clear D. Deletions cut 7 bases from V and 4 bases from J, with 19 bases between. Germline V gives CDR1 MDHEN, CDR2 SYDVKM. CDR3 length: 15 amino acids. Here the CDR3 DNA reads TGTGCCAGCACCCTTATTGAGAATTCCCCCTATGGCTACACCTTC. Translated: CASTLIENSPYGYTF.

The CDR3 spells CASRLLGQGAYTEAFF. The CDR3 nucleotides are TGTGCCAGCAGACTCCTTGGACAGGGGGCGTACACTGAAGCTTTCTTT. This sequence joins TRBV28 and TRBJ1-1; TRBD1 agrees at 11 bases. The germline V gene encodes CDR1 MDHEN and CDR2 SYDVKM. The CDR3 has 16 amino acids. The V segment lost 6 bases and the J segment 3 bases; nucleotides outside the gene matches: 9.

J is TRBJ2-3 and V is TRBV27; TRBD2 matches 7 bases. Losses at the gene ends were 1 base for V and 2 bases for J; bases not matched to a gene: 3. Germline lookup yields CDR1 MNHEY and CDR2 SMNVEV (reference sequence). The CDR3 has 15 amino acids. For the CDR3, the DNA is TGTGCCAGCAGTTTATACGGGGGGAACACAGATACGCAGTATTTT. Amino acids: CASSLYGGNTDTQYF.

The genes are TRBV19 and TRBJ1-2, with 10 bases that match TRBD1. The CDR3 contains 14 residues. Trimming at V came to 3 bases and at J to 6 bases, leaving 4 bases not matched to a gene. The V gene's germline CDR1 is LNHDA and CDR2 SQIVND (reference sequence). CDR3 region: CASSIGGTGDGYTF. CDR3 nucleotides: TGTGCCAGTAGTATTGGAGGGACAGGGGATGGCTACACCTTC.